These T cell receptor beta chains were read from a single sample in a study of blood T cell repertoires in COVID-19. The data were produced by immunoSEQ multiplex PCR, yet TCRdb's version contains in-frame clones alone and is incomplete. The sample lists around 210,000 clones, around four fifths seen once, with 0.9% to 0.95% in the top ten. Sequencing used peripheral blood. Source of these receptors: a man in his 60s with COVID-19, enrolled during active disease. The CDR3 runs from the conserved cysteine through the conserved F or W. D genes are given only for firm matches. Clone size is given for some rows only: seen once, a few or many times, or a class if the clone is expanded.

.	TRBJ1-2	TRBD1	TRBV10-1	CASSQTGEYYTF	TGCGCCAGCAGTCAGACAGGGGAGTACTACACCTTC
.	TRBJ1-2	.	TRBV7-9	CASSPLLKRGYTF	TGTGCCAGCAGCCCGCTACTGAAGCGTGGCTACACCTTC
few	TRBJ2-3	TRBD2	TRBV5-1	CASRSPRLAGHTDTQYF	TGCGCCAGCAGATCCCCCCGACTAGCGGGACACACAGATACGCAGTATTTT
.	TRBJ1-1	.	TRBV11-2	CASSFMRDTEAFF	TGTGCCAGCAGCTTTATGAGGGACACTGAAGCTTTCTTT
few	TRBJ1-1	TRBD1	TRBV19	CASSGPGTANTEAFF	TGTGCCAGTAGTGGACCCGGGACAGCGAACACTGAAGCTTTCTTT
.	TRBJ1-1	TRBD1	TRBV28	CASSLTQGAHTEAFF	TGTGCCAGCAGTTTGACACAGGGGGCACACACTGAAGCTTTCTTT
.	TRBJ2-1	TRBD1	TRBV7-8	CASSYSGTGENEQFF	TGTGCCAGCAGCTATTCCGGGACAGGGGAAAATGAGCAGTTCTTC
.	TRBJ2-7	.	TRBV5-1	CASSSGSYEQYF	TGCGCCAGCAGCTCGGGGTCCTACGAGCAGTACTTC
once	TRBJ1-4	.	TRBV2	CASRPGHSTNEKLFF	TGTGCCAGCAGGCCGGGACACTCAACTAATGAAAAACTGTTTTTT
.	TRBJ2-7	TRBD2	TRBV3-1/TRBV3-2	CASSHRTSGRAVYEQYF	TGTGCCAGCAGCCATCGGACTAGCGGGAGGGCCGTCTACGAGCAGTACTTC
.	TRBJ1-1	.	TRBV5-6	CASSLLAREETEAFF	TGTGCCAGCAGCTTATTGGCCAGGGAGGAAACTGAAGCTTTCTTT
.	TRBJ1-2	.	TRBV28	CASSSDSPNYGYTF	TGTGCCAGCAGTTCTGACAGCCCTAACTATGGCTACACCTTC
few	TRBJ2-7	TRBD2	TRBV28	CASRSSGRTYEQYF	TGTGCCAGCAGGTCTAGCGGGAGAACCTACGAGCAGTACTTC
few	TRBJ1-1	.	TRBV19	CASSIGQGMRNTEAFF	TGTGCCAGTAGTATAGGGCAGGGGATGAGGAACACTGAAGCTTTCTTT
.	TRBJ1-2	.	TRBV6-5	CASSQSGNSYTF	TGTGCCAGCAGTCAATCGGGGAATTCCTACACCTTC
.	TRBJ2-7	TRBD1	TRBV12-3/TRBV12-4	CASRTTGNEQYF	TGTGCCAGCAGGACGACAGGGAACGAGCAGTACTTC